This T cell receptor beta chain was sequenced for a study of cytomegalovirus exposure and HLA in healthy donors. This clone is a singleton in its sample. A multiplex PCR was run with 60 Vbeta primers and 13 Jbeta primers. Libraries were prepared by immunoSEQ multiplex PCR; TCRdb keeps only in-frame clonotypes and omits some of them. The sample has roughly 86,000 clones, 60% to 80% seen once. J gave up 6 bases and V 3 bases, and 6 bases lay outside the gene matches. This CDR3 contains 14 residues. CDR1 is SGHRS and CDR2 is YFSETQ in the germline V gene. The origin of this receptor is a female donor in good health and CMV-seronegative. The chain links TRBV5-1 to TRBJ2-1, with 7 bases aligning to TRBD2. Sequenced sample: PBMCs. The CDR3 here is CASSSVPGGNEQFF. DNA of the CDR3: TGCGCCAGCAGCTCCGTTCCGGGGGGCAATGAGCAGTTCTTC.